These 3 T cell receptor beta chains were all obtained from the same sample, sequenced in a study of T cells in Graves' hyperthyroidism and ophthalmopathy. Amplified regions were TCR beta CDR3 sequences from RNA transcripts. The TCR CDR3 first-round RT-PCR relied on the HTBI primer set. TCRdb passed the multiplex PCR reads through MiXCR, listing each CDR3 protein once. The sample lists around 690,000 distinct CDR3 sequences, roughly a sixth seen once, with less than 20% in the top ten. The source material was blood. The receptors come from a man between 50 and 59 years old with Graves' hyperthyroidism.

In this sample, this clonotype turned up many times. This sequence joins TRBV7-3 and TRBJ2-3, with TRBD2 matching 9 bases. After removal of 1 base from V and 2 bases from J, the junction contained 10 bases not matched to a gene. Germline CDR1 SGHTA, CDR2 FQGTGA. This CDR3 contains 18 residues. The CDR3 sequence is CASSLRASGTHFTDTQYF. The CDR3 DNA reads TGTGCCAGCAGCTTAAGGGCTAGCGGGACCCATTTCACAGATACGCAGTATTTT.

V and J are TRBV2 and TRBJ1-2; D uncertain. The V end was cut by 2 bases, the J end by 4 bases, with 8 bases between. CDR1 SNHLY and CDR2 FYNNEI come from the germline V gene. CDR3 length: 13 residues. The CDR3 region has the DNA TGTGCCAGCAGTGAACGACCGGCCTATGGCTACACCTTC. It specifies CASSERPAYGYTF.

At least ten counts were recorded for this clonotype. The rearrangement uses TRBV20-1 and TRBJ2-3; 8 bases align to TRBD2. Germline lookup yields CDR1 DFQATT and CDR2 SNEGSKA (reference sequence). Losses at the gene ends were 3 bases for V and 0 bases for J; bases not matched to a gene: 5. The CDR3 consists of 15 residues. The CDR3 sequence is CSASRSSGSTDTQYF. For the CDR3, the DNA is TGCAGTGCTAGTAGATCTAGCGGGAGCACAGATACGCAGTATTTT.